These 32 T cell receptor beta chains came from one sample sequenced in a study of PD-1 blockade in classical Hodgkin lymphoma. As for time point: cycle 4 day 1 (C4D1), after five to seven weeks of nivolumab. Each of the patients experienced relapse following autologous stem cell transplantation, and their brentuximab vedotin exposure differed. Assay used: immunoSEQ multiplex PCR; TCRdb lists only in-frame clones, some missing. Of 75,000 to 100,000 clones listed, roughly 91% are singletons. Material: peripheral blood mononuclear cells (PBMCs), obtained before the fourth cycle of nivolumab. The receptor set was obtained from a human donor with classical Hodgkin lymphoma.

The V and J genes are TRBV6-1 and TRBJ1-1; D gene unclear. This CDR3 is 15 amino acids long. Germline V gene sequence: CDR1 MNHNS, CDR2 SASEGT. V lost 2 bases to trimming and J lost 1 base, with 11 bases between them. The CDR3 coding sequence is TGTGCCAGCAGTGAAAGGCTTATATGGAACACTGAAGCTTTCTTT. It translates to CASSERLIWNTEAFF.

The J gene is TRBJ1-4, the V gene TRBV28, with D tentatively TRBD1 (5 bases). V was clipped by 2 bases and J by 4 bases, with 11 bases between them. The germline gives CDR1 MDHEN, CDR2 SYDVKM. This CDR3 contains 15 residues. CDR3 coding DNA: TGTGCCAGCAGTTTAAATCAGGGACTTAATGAAAAACTGTTTTTT. Its translation is CASSLNQGLNEKLFF.

This chain's CDR3 is CASSVQQGREQFF. DNA for the CDR3: TGCGCCAGCAGTGTCCAACAGGGAAGGGAGCAGTTCTTC. This chain uses TRBV10-2 with TRBJ2-1, with D possibly TRBD1 on 6 matching bases. V lost 4 bases to trimming and J lost 10 bases, with 14 bases between them. Germline assignment: CDR1 WSHSY and CDR2 SAAADI. The CDR3 length is 13 residues.

This clone was picked up a small number of times. This rearrangement joins TRBV2 to TRBJ1-1; D gene unclear. CDR1 and CDR2 from the germline V gene are SNHLY and FYNNEI. This CDR3 is 11 amino acids long. V lost 10 bases, J lost 6 bases, and 12 bases lay in between. The CDR3 DNA sequence: TGTGCCATCCAGGTCTTGGCTGAAGCTTTCTTT. It encodes CAIQVLAEAFF.

The V and J genes are TRBV5-1 and TRBJ2-5, with a weak D call TRBD2 (5 bases). The V end was cut by 0 bases, the J end by 2 bases, with 8 bases between. This CDR3 has 14 amino acids. Germline CDR1 reads SGHRS; CDR2 reads YFSETQ. As DNA, the CDR3 is TGCGCCAGCAGCTTGGGGTCGGGACAAGAGACCCAGTACTTC. Protein sequence: CASSLGSGQETQYF.

V usage is TRBV6-6 and J usage is TRBJ2-7, with TRBD1 identical over 8 bases. The CDR3 totals 15 residues. CDR1 is MNHNY, CDR2 SVGAGI, per germline (reference sequence). Trimming removed 6 bases from V and 5 bases from J; junction bases left unmatched: 12. The CDR3, as DNA: TGTGCCAGCAGGGTGACTGGACAGGGAAGTCACGAGCAGTACTTC. It encodes CASRVTGQGSHEQYF.

The chain uses TRBV4-1 and TRBJ2-1; TRBD2 matches at 8 bases. The CDR3 length is 19 residues. Trimming cost V 2 bases and J 4 bases; bases outside gene matches: 16. CDR1 is MGHRA and CDR2 is YSYEKL in the germline V gene. DNA of the CDR3: TGCGCCAGCAGCCAACCCAATTTCCGAGCGGGAGCGGGGTACAATGAGCAGTTCTTC. Translating it yields CASSQPNFRAGAGYNEQFF.

This sequence joins TRBV19 and TRBJ1-3; 8 nucleotides agree with TRBD1. The CDR3 spans 14 residues. V dropped 6 bases and J dropped 7; count of bases not matched to a gene: 8. The germline V gene encodes CDR1 LNHDA and CDR2 SQIVND (reference sequence). CDR3 region: CASRLDREHNTIYF. The DNA for the CDR3 is TGTGCCAGTAGATTGGACAGGGAGCATAACACCATATATTTT. Looking up the rest from reference TRBV19 and TRBJ1-3 gives the full variable domain: DGGITQSPKYLFRKEGQNVTLSCEQNLNHDAMYWYRQDPGQGLRLIYYSQIVNDFQKGDIAEGYSVSREKKESFPLTVTSAQKNPTAFYLCASRLDREHNTIYFGEGSWLTVV.

The rearrangement uses TRBV6-6 and TRBJ1-2, with a possible D match to TRBD1 (6 bases). This CDR3 region has 12 residues. V shed 6 bases and J shed 7 bases, with 12 bases lying between them. Germline V CDR1 and CDR2: MNHNY, SVGAGI (reference sequence). CDR3 in amino acids: CASRLTGGGYTF. DNA for the CDR3: TGTGCCAGCAGATTGACAGGCGGTGGCTACACCTTC.

The V and J genes are TRBV19 and TRBJ1-2; D gene unclear. CDR1 LNHDA and CDR2 SQIVND come from the germline V gene (reference sequence). The V gene lost 3 bases and the J gene lost 4 bases, with 9 bases spanning the gap. The CDR3 length is 13 residues. The CDR3: CASSIDVRYGYTF. The CDR3 bases are TGTGCCAGTAGTATTGACGTACGCTATGGCTACACCTTC.

The chain employs TRBV5-4 and TRBJ1-6; perhaps TRBD1 as D (5 bases). Per the germline V gene, CDR1 is SGHNT and CDR2 is YYREEE (reference sequence). CDR3 length equals 15 residues. The V gene lost 7 bases and the J gene lost 6 bases, with 17 bases spanning the gap. CDR3 protein: CASSQPDRINSPLHF. Here the CDR3 DNA reads TGTGCCAGCTCACAACCCGACAGAATTAATTCACCCCTCCACTTT.

V gene TRBV28 combines with J gene TRBJ2-7; TRBD2 matches at 7 bases. The CDR3 spans 19 residues. Trimming at V came to 3 bases and at J to 9 bases, leaving 26 bases not matched to a gene. Germline CDR1 MDHEN, CDR2 SYDVKM. This CDR3 is CASSLGVGEGPFLVSRQYF. The DNA of the CDR3 is TGTGCCAGCAGTTTGGGCGTGGGGGAGGGCCCGTTCCTCGTCTCGAGGCAGTACTTC.

This rearrangement joins TRBV27 to TRBJ2-1; tentative D call: TRBD2 (6 bases). V lost 7 bases to trimming and J lost 4 bases, with 17 bases between them. CDR1 is MNHEY and CDR2 is SMNVEV in the germline V gene (reference sequence). The CDR3 has 15 residues. CDR3 DNA: TGTGCCAGCACCTCGGCGGAGGGGTCATACAATGAGCAGTTCTTC. Its protein product is CASTSAEGSYNEQFF.

This clone was observed a few times. The chain links TRBV29-1 to TRBJ2-2, with 11 bases matching TRBD1. The germline CDR1 and CDR2 sequences are SQVTM and ANQGSEA. CDR3 length equals 15 residues. V shed 3 bases and J 7 bases; nucleotides not matched to a gene: 7. The CDR3 here is CSVEFRTGGGGELFF. CDR3 sequence (DNA): TGCAGCGTTGAGTTCCGGACAGGGGGCGGCGGGGAGCTGTTTTTT.

The chain joins TRBV2 to TRBJ2-4; no reliable D call. Germline assignment: CDR1 SNHLY and CDR2 FYNNEI. Trimming removed 7 bases at V and 11 bases at J, with 15 bases between. CDR3 length: 12 residues. This chain's CDR3 is CASKSFHQLQYF. CDR3 DNA sequence: TGTGCCAGCAAGTCATTCCATCAACTTCAGTACTTC.

This clone has more than one count but fewer than ten. The chain employs TRBV12-2 and TRBJ1-1. TRBV12-2 is classified as a pseudogene. The CDR3 is made up of 16 amino acids. CDR3 bases: TGTGCAAGTCGCTTGATCGTTGGGGGGCCGAACACTGAAGCTTTCTTT. It translates to CASRLIVGGPNTEAFF.

This CDR3 reads CASSLVAGSSGNTIYF. DNA of the CDR3: TGCGCCAGCAGCTTGGTCGCCGGGAGCTCTGGAAACACCATATATTTT. V gene TRBV5-1 combines with J gene TRBJ1-3; D gene ambiguous. Germline CDR1 is SGHRS and CDR2 is YFSETQ. Trimming took off 0 bases at V and 0 bases at J, with 10 bases between the two ends. The CDR3 extends over 16 amino acids.

In this sample, this clone turned up once. This chain joins TRBV30 and TRBJ2-7; D remains unclear. The germline V and J ends were trimmed by 4 bases and 6 bases, with 16 bases remaining between them. Per germline, CDR1 GTSNPN and CDR2 SVGIG (reference sequence). CDR3 size: 13 residues. The CDR3 sequence is CAWTPGSSGEQYF. The CDR3 DNA sequence: TGTGCCTGGACCCCAGGCTCGTCAGGCGAGCAGTACTTC.

The chain uses TRBV15 and TRBJ1-1, with 7 nucleotides matching TRBD1. CDR1 and CDR2 from the germline V gene are LNHNV and YYDKDF (reference sequence). After removal of 5 bases from V and 2 bases from J, the junction contained 2 bases not matched to a gene. The CDR3 is 13 residues long. This chain's CDR3 is CATSEGGNTEAFF. In nucleotides, the CDR3 is TGTGCCACCAGCGAAGGGGGCAACACTGAAGCTTTCTTT.

This chain joins TRBV28 and TRBJ1-2; 7 nucleotides line up with TRBD1. The CDR3 loop spans 13 amino acids. V lost 5 bases and J lost 5; bases outside the gene matches: 5. The V gene's germline CDR1 is MDHEN and CDR2 SYDVKM. CDR3 region: CASSTRDSYGYTF. The CDR3 DNA sequence: TGTGCCAGCAGTACCCGGGACAGTTATGGCTACACCTTC.

This sequence joins TRBV2 and TRBJ2-7, with a tentative D call TRBD2 (5 bases). With 7 bases removed from V and 3 bases from J, the gap between germline ends came to 10 bases. The CDR3 totals 12 residues. The germline V gene encodes CDR1 SNHLY and CDR2 FYNNEI. The CDR3 coding sequence is TGTGCCAGCATGGGGAGCTACTACGAGCAGTACTTC. Residues: CASMGSYYEQYF.

This chain links TRBV7-9 with TRBJ2-1; D is undetermined. Trimming removed 2 bases at V and 9 bases at J, with 11 bases between. In germline, CDR1 is SEHNR, CDR2 FQNEAQ (reference sequence). The CDR3 has 13 amino acids. CDR3 amino acids: CASSLIATGEQFF. CDR3 nucleotides: TGTGCCAGCAGCTTAATTGCCACCGGTGAGCAGTTCTTC.

The CDR3, as DNA: TGTGCCAGCAGCCGGATTTCTGACTATGGCTACACCTTC. Its protein product is CASSRISDYGYTF. V is TRBV14 and J is TRBJ1-2; D is uncertain. The CDR3 is made up of 13 amino acids. Per germline, CDR1 SGHDN and CDR2 FVKESK. V was cut by 4 bases and J by 3 bases, with 9 bases left in between.

The chain uses TRBV5-1 and TRBJ1-1; no definite D call. The V end was cut by 1 base, the J end by 1 base, with 8 bases between. CDR1 is SGHRS, CDR2 YFSETQ, per germline. CDR3 length: 14 residues. CDR3 amino acids: CASSLKSSNTEAFF. CDR3 DNA: TGCGCCAGCAGCTTGAAGTCTTCGAACACTGAAGCTTTCTTT.

The rearrangement uses TRBV19 and TRBJ1-5; 7 bases are a match to TRBD1. The germline V gene encodes CDR1 LNHDA and CDR2 SQIVND (reference sequence). Losses at the gene ends were 3 bases for V and 1 base for J; bases not matched to a gene: 6. The CDR3 is 16 amino acids. CDR3 protein: CASSIKTGPSNQPQHF. The CDR3 bases are TGTGCCAGTAGTATTAAGACAGGGCCGAGCAATCAGCCCCAGCATTTT.

This clone was observed a few times. The rearrangement joins TRBV2 to TRBJ1-5; D may be TRBD1 (6 bases). With 1 base removed from V and 7 bases from J, the gap between germline ends came to 14 bases. This CDR3 comprises 15 residues. Germline loops: CDR1 SNHLY, CDR2 FYNNEI. The CDR3 loop is CASSEGAAQGQPQHF. The CDR3 nucleotides are TGTGCCAGCAGTGAAGGGGCGGCCCAGGGGCAGCCCCAGCATTTT.

The V gene is TRBV10-3, the J gene TRBJ1-2; TRBD1 is a possible D gene (6 bases). This CDR3 is built from 14 residues. V was cut by 4 bases and J by 8 bases, with 17 bases left in between. Germline values: CDR1 ENHRY, CDR2 SYGVKD. The CDR3 is CAISARTDLRGYTF. Written as DNA, the CDR3 is TGTGCCATCAGTGCCAGGACAGATTTAAGAGGCTACACCTTC.

A single count supports this clone. The rearrangement joins TRBV27 to TRBJ1-2, with TRBD1 matching over 9 bases. CDR1 is MNHEY, CDR2 SMNVEV, per germline (reference sequence). The J segment lost 1 base and the V segment lost 4 bases, leaving 7 bases of the junction unmatched. This CDR3 is 16 amino acids long. CDR3 bases: TGTGCCAGCAGTTCTCCGACGGGACAGGGTAACTATGGCTACACCTTC. Its translation is CASSSPTGQGNYGYTF.

J is TRBJ1-2 and V is TRBV29-1; D call uncertain. CDR1 is SQVTM, CDR2 ANQGSEA, per germline. Trimming shortened V by 5 bases and J by 4 bases, and 29 bases separated the two germline ends. The CDR3 loop spans 18 amino acids. The CDR3 bases are TGCAGCGTTTCCCCTTACACCAGCACCTCTATTATGGTCTATGGCTACACCTTC. Translation: CSVSPYTSTSIMVYGYTF.

CDR3 DNA sequence: TGTGCCAGCAGTTCTCTCGTATCGCTAGCAAATGAGCAGTTCTTC. Translating it yields CASSSLVSLANEQFF. The gene calls are TRBV28 and TRBJ2-1, with TRBD2 as a possible D gene (5 bases). Germline CDR1 MDHEN, CDR2 SYDVKM. The CDR3 extends over 15 amino acids. V was cut by 4 bases and J by 7 bases, with 17 bases left in between.

The rearrangement uses TRBV6-1 and TRBJ2-7, with TRBD2 as a possible D gene (7 bases). The CDR3 length is 15 residues. V lost 7 bases to trimming and J lost 2 bases, with 18 bases between them. Germline V gene data show CDR1 as MNHNS and CDR2 as SASEGT. The CDR3 sequence: CASNRRGGTTYEQYF. Written as DNA, the CDR3 is TGTGCCAGCAACCGAAGGGGGGGAACTACCTACGAGCAGTACTTC.

The chain carries TRBV10-2 and TRBJ2-2; possibly TRBD2 for D (5 bases). The CDR3 runs to 16 residues. With 2 bases removed from V and 0 bases from J, the gap between germline ends came to 10 bases. Germline values: CDR1 WSHSY, CDR2 SAAADI. The CDR3 DNA follows: TGCGCCAGCAGTGAGACTAGTTCTGCGAACACCGGGGAGCTGTTTTTT. This translates into CASSETSSANTGELFF.